The clone carrying this T cell receptor beta chain showed up just once. Its matching antigen is unknown. This PCR relied on a set of 60 Vbeta primers and 13 Jbeta primers. Method: immunoSEQ multiplex PCR; TCRdb's copy keeps in-frame clones and lacks some. The data contain 55,000 to 80,000 clones, around 63% of them singletons. This sample stems from a study of cytomegalovirus exposure and HLA in healthy donors. Overall study: A prior analysis found 95 million to 140 million unique TCR beta sequences from approximately 190 million T cells.

Findings of the study overall: As a later analysis showed, a missense DCLRE1C variant was linked to trimming of TCR beta V- and J-genes. For most TCR beta V segments, an earlier analysis put the productive rate at about 90% or about 30% of the time.

This clonotype was sampled from a woman aged 30 to 39 in good health and CMV-seronegative. Source material: PBMCs.

CDR3 coding DNA: TGTGCCAGCAGCCTGACTGGGGGGAATTCACCCCTCCACTTT. Amino acids: CASSLTGGNSPLHF. V and J are TRBV27 and TRBJ1-6; a possible D gene is TRBD1 (5 bases). Per the germline V gene, CDR1 is MNHEY and CDR2 is SMNVEV (reference sequence). The CDR3 totals 14 residues. V was shortened by 6 bases and J by 7 bases, with 13 bases between the two germline ends.